A selection of T cell receptor beta chains follows, all from one sample in a study of CD8 T cells in Susac syndrome. TCRdb recomputed calls from the immunoSEQ multiplex PCR reads with MiXCR, one row per CDR3 protein. Of 95,000 to 150,000 distinct CDR3 sequences in the sample, nearly 96% were seen once. Specimen: CD4+ T cells from PBMCs. These TCRs come from a human donor with Susac syndrome. CDR3s include the opening cysteine and the closing phenylalanine or tryptophan. D genes are given only for firm matches. Only part of the rows carry a size: once, few, many, or a class if the clone is expanded.

d_call j_call v_call clone_size cdr3_nt cdr3_aa
TRBD2 TRBJ2-5 TRBV7-2 NA TGTGCCAGCAGCACACAGAGACTAGCGGGAGAAGAGACCCAGTACTTC CASSTQRLAGEETQYF
NA TRBJ2-1 TRBV29-1 NA TGCAGCGCCCCGGGATGGGCGGGTGGGCAGTTCTTC CSAPGWAGGQFF
NA TRBJ2-5 TRBV18 NA TGTGCCAGCTCACCACCGGTATCGACAAGAACCCAGTACTTC CASSPPVSTRTQYF
TRBD2 TRBJ2-7 TRBV12-3/TRBV12-4 once TGTGCCAGCAGCACGGGACTAGCGGGAATCTACGAGCAGTACTTC CASSTGLAGIYEQYF
NA TRBJ1-5 TRBV20-1 NA TGCAGTGCTAGTAGCGCCAATCAGCCCCAGCATTTT CSASSANQPQHF
NA TRBJ2-6 TRBV11-1 once TGTGCCAGCAGCCCCCGCCGTGGCTCTGGGGCCAACGTCCTGACTTTC CASSPRRGSGANVLTF
NA TRBJ2-7 TRBV7-9 NA TGTGCCAGCAGCCATCTCCAGGGGGGGGTTGCCTACGAGCAGTACTTC CASSHLQGGVAYEQYF
TRBD1 TRBJ1-5 TRBV4-2 NA TGTGCCAGCAGCCATTTCACAGGGGATCAGCCCCAGCATTTT CASSHFTGDQPQHF
TRBD2 TRBJ2-5 TRBV15 once TGTGCCACCAGATTCTCTAGCGGGAGGAAGTCAGAGACCCAGTACTTC CATRFSSGRKSETQYF
NA TRBJ2-4 TRBV19 NA TGTGCCAGTAGTCCGACGACTCAGGGGGGCATTCAGTACTTC CASSPTTQGGIQYF
NA TRBJ2-1 TRBV28 NA TGTGCCAGCAGTTTATCGACCGGGCAGTTCTTC CASSLSTGQFF
NA TRBJ2-1 TRBV5-4 NA TGTGCCAGCAGCGCTTACAATGAGCAGTTCTTC CASSAYNEQFF
NA TRBJ2-5 TRBV7-2 NA TGTGCCAGCACCTTCGGAGGGCCGAGCGATACCCAGTACTTC CASTFGGPSDTQYF
NA TRBJ1-1 TRBV12-3/TRBV12-4 NA TGTGCCAGCAGTCCCCCGGGGGTAAAGATGAACACTGAAGCTTTCTTT CASSPPGVKMNTEAFF
NA TRBJ1-5 TRBV20-1 NA TGCAGTGCCAGACCAGGGGAATCTCAGCCCCAGCATTTT CSARPGESQPQHF
TRBD2 TRBJ2-1 TRBV29-1 NA TGCAGCGTTGTAGCGGGAGCGGGGGAGCAGTTCTTC CSVVAGAGEQFF
TRBD2 TRBJ2-7 TRBV15 NA TGTGCCACCAGCAGAGATGCGACTAGCGGGAGGGCCTTTTCGGTCTACGAGCAGTACTTC CATSRDATSGRAFSVYEQYF
TRBD2 TRBJ2-3 TRBV7-2 NA TGTGCCAGCAGCTTAAGCGGGATCACAGATACGCAGTATTTT CASSLSGITDTQYF
NA TRBJ2-6 TRBV23-1 NA TGCGCCAGCATCCCCGTCCCAAGAGCTGGGGCCAACGTCCTGACTTTC CASIPVPRAGANVLTF
TRBD2 TRBJ2-2 TRBV4-2 NA TGTGCCAGCAGCCAAGAGGGTGGACTAGCGGGAGTTCCCGGGGAGCTGTTTTTT CASSQEGGLAGVPGELFF